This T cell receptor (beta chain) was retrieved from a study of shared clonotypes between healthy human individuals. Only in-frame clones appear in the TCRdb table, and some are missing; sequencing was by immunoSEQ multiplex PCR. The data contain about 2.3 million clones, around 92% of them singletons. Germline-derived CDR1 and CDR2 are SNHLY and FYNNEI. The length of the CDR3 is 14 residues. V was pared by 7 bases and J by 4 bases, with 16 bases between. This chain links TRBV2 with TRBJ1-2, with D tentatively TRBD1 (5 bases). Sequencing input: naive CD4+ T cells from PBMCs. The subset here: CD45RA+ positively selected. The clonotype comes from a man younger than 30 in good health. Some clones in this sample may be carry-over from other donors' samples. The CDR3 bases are TGTGCCAGCACACCCCAGGGAACCCCCTATGGCTACACCTTC. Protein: CASTPQGTPYGYTF. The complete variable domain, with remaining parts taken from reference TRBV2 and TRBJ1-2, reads EPEVTQTPSHQVTQMGQEVILRCVPISNHLYFYWYRQILGQKVEFLVSFYNNEISEKSEIFDDQFSVERPDGSNFTLKIRSTKLEDSAMYFCASTPQGTPYGYTFGSGTRLTVV.